These T cell receptor beta chains were read from a single sample in a study of blood T cell repertoires in COVID-19. Sequenced by immunoSEQ multiplex PCR; TCRdb stores in-frame clones only, minus some. The sample has around 30,000 clones; more than 75% are singletons. The source material was peripheral blood. The receptor set was obtained from a man aged 65 to 85 with active or convalescent COVID-19. CDR3s include the opening cysteine and the closing phenylalanine or tryptophan. The order of the fields is clone size, D gene, V gene, J gene, CDR3 DNA, CDR3 protein. A D gene is named only where the DNA matches it firmly. Size is stated for part of the rows, as once, few or many counts, or as a class when the clone is expanded.

few	TRBD1	TRBV7-2	TRBJ2-5	TGTGCCAGCAGCTGGCGGACAGGACAAGAGACCCAGTACTTC	CASSWRTGQETQYF
.	TRBD2	TRBV9	TRBJ2-3	TGTGCCAGCAGAGCTTCTAGCGGGGGCGCAGATACGCAGTATTTT	CASRASSGGADTQYF
.	TRBD2	TRBV5-4	TRBJ2-4	TGTGCCAGCAGCGTCGGGACTAGCGGGTTTCAGTACTTC	CASSVGTSGFQYF
few	.	TRBV12-3/TRBV12-4	TRBJ1-2	TGTGCCAGCAGCCGGGACACCCAATCGGGCTACACCTTC	CASSRDTQSGYTF
.	TRBD1	TRBV7-8	TRBJ1-2	TGTGCCAGCAGCGAACAGGGGGGGTATGGCTACACCTTC	CASSEQGGYGYTF
.	.	TRBV15	TRBJ1-2	TGTGCCACCAGCAGAGATCTGACAGTCTATGGCTACACCTTC	CATSRDLTVYGYTF
.	TRBD2	TRBV24-1	TRBJ2-5	TGTGCCACCAGTGACCCCGGGGTAGCGGGAGAAGAGACCCAGTACTTC	CATSDPGVAGEETQYF
.	.	TRBV7-2	TRBJ2-7	TGTGCCAGCAGCCCTACCGGGACACAAACCTACTACGAGCAGTACTTC	CASSPTGTQTYYEQYF
.	TRBD1	TRBV10-3	TRBJ1-2	TGTGCCATCAGTGAGTCGAACGCAGGGGGCTATGGCTACACCTTC	CAISESNAGGYGYTF
.	TRBD1	TRBV4-2	TRBJ2-5	TGTGCCAGCAGCCCTGGGACAGGATGGGGTCAGACCCAGTACTTC	CASSPGTGWGQTQYF
.	TRBD1	TRBV20-1	TRBJ2-2	TGCAGTGCTAGTTCAGGGGGTGGAACCGGGGAGCTGTTTTTT	CSASSGGGTGELFF
.	TRBD1	TRBV6-5	TRBJ2-5	TGTGCCAGCAGTTACCTCGGGACAGGGATCAGGGAGACCCAGTACTTC	CASSYLGTGIRETQYF
.	.	TRBV6-5	TRBJ1-2	TGTGCCAGCAGTCCAAACGTAGCTAACTATGGCTACACCTTC	CASSPNVANYGYTF
.	.	TRBV6-5	TRBJ1-2	TGTGCCAGCCTCCTGACAGAAGACTATGGCTACACCTTC	CASLLTEDYGYTF
.	.	TRBV30	TRBJ1-2	TGTGCCTGGAGTGTACGCAGGGATGGTGGCTACACCTTC	CAWSVRRDGGYTF
.	.	TRBV6-5	TRBJ2-2	TGTGCCAGCAGTTCGGCAGGGTTCACCGGGGAGCTGTTTTTT	CASSSAGFTGELFF
.	.	TRBV6-1	TRBJ1-1	TGTGCCAGCAGTGAAGCCGCCGGGGCGGGGGTCACTGAAGCTTTCTTT	CASSEAAGAGVTEAFF
once	TRBD2	TRBV7-3	TRBJ2-3	TGTGCCAGCAGCGACGGGACTAGCGGGAGTACAGATACGCAGTATTTT	CASSDGTSGSTDTQYF
.	TRBD1	TRBV9	TRBJ2-5	TGTGCCAGCAGCGTAGCCGGGACAGGGGGGGGCGAGACCCAGTACTTC	CASSVAGTGGGETQYF
.	.	TRBV14	TRBJ1-3	TGTGCCAGCAGGATTTCCTCCGGACAGTGGAACACCATATATTTT	CASRISSGQWNTIYF
.	TRBD1	TRBV5-1	TRBJ2-5	TGCGCCAGCAGCTTGGGTCAGGGGGCAGCCGAGACCCAGTACTTC	CASSLGQGAAETQYF
.	.	TRBV12-3/TRBV12-4	TRBJ2-3	TGTGCCAGCAGTTTTTCGGATACGCAGTATTTT	CASSFSDTQYF
.	.	TRBV6-1	TRBJ1-1	TGTGCCAGCAGTGAACTGTCGGGTACTGAAGCTTTCTTT	CASSELSGTEAFF
.	.	TRBV5-6	TRBJ2-7	TGTGCCAGCAGCTTGGCACCAATGTCCGCGTACGAGCAGTACTTC	CASSLAPMSAYEQYF
.	TRBD1	TRBV5-6	TRBJ1-2	TGTGCCAGCAGCTTGGGGGACAGGGTCACCTATGGCTACACCTTC	CASSLGDRVTYGYTF
.	TRBD1	TRBV10-3	TRBJ2-7	TGTGCCATCAGTGAGTCGAACAGGGGCTACGAGCAGTACTTC	CAISESNRGYEQYF
few	.	TRBV2	TRBJ1-6	TGTGCCAGCAGTGAAGCTGCAGGGTGGTCACCCCTCCACTTT	CASSEAAGWSPLHF
.	TRBD1	TRBV5-8	TRBJ1-1	TGTGCCAGCAAACTCGGGACAGCGAACACTGAAGCTTTCTTT	CASKLGTANTEAFF
.	TRBD2	TRBV5-4	TRBJ2-3	TGTGCCTCCAAGCGCGGGGGGCAGGGATTTGGCACAGATACGCAGTATTTT	CASKRGGQGFGTDTQYF
.	TRBD2	TRBV11-3	TRBJ2-5	TGTGCCAGCAGCTTAGGGGCTAGCGGGAGGCAAGAGACCCAGTACTTC	CASSLGASGRQETQYF
.	.	TRBV15	TRBJ2-6	TGTGCCACCAGCAGAGATATGCGGGTTACCTCTGGGGCCAACGTCCTGACTTTC	CATSRDMRVTSGANVLTF
once	.	TRBV4-3	TRBJ1-4	TGCGCCAGCAGCCAGATGGGGGGGTTCAATGAAAAACTGTTTTTT	CASSQMGGFNEKLFF
.	.	TRBV18	TRBJ2-2	TGTGCCAGCTCGCCAACGATCGGCGGGAACACCGGGGAGCTGTTTTTT	CASSPTIGGNTGELFF
.	.	TRBV7-2	TRBJ1-2	TGTGCCAGCAGTACAGGGTTCTATGGCTACACCTTC	CASSTGFYGYTF
.	TRBD2	TRBV6-6	TRBJ2-3	TGTGCCAGCAGTTACTCGATGCTAGCGGGGTCAGATACGCAGTATTTT	CASSYSMLAGSDTQYF
.	TRBD1	TRBV7-8	TRBJ1-2	TGTGCCAGCAGCCGAGCGCAGGACAGGGGAGGGGGAGGCTACACCTTC	CASSRAQDRGGGGYTF
.	TRBD1	TRBV4-3	TRBJ1-2	TGCGCCAGCAGCCAAGAACAGGGGTGGTTAGGGAACTATGGCTACACCTTC	CASSQEQGWLGNYGYTF
once	.	TRBV7-6	TRBJ1-2	TGTGCCAGCAGCCCCAGGGAGGATGACTATGGCTACACCTTC	CASSPREDDYGYTF
.	TRBD2	TRBV19	TRBJ2-3	TGTGCCAGTAGTGTCGATAGCGGGGGGGCAACAGATACGCAGTATTTT	CASSVDSGGATDTQYF
.	TRBD1	TRBV11-3	TRBJ2-2	TGTGCCAGCAGCGGACCGGGACAGGCCACCGGGGAGCTGTTTTTT	CASSGPGQATGELFF
.	TRBD2	TRBV7-9	TRBJ2-5	TGTGCCAGCAGCTTAATGGCCAGCGGGAGGCAGACCCAGTACTTC	CASSLMASGRQTQYF
once	TRBD2	TRBV19	TRBJ2-1	TGTGCCAGTAGTATGGGGCTAGCGGGACATGATGAGCAGTTCTTC	CASSMGLAGHDEQFF
once	.	TRBV23-1	TRBJ2-3	TGCGCCAGCAGTCAACTTCAAAGCCGGGAAGGAGGAGGATATACGCAGTATTTT	CASSQLQSREGGGYTQYF
.	.	TRBV20-1	TRBJ1-2	TGCAGTGCCTACGGGGGGAGCGGCTACACCTTC	CSAYGGSGYTF
.	TRBD1	TRBV19	TRBJ1-2	TGTGCCAGTAGTGACAGGGGTGGCTATGGCTACACCTTC	CASSDRGGYGYTF
.	.	TRBV5-5	TRBJ2-5	TGTGCCAGCAGCACCGCCCCCACAAATCGAAATCAAGAGACCCAGTACTTC	CASSTAPTNRNQETQYF